The 2 T cell receptor beta chains presented below share a single source sample, sequenced in a study of OX40 agonist ivuxolimab in advanced cancers. Repertoires were generated with immunoSEQ multiplex PCR, while TCRdb's copy carries only in-frame clones and drops some. The table lists around 79,000 clones, about 92% of them singletons. Specimen: CD4+ or CD8+ T cells sorted from blood, collected in a trial of the OX40 agonist ivuxolimab. These receptors were taken from an adult with an advanced solid tumor such as melanoma, head and neck, liver or kidney cancer.

This sequence joins TRBV6-1 and TRBJ2-7; 9 nucleotides align to TRBD1. The CDR3 covers 15 residues. The germline gives CDR1 MNHNS, CDR2 SASEGT. V shed 3 bases and J 4 bases; nucleotides not matched to a gene: 7. CDR3 in amino acids: CASSEVGQGAYEQYF. The CDR3 bases are TGTGCCAGCAGTGAGGTGGGACAGGGTGCATACGAGCAGTACTTC.

The rearrangement links TRBV5-5 to TRBJ2-3; maybe TRBD1 (6 bases). This CDR3 is 17 amino acids long. The germline gives CDR1 SGHKS, CDR2 YYEKEE (reference sequence). The germline V and J ends were trimmed by 3 bases and 4 bases, with 21 bases remaining between them. Here the CDR3 DNA reads TGTGCCAGCAGCTCCTATCCCGGGACATTTGATTCAGATACGCAGTATTTT. Translating gives CASSSYPGTFDSDTQYF.